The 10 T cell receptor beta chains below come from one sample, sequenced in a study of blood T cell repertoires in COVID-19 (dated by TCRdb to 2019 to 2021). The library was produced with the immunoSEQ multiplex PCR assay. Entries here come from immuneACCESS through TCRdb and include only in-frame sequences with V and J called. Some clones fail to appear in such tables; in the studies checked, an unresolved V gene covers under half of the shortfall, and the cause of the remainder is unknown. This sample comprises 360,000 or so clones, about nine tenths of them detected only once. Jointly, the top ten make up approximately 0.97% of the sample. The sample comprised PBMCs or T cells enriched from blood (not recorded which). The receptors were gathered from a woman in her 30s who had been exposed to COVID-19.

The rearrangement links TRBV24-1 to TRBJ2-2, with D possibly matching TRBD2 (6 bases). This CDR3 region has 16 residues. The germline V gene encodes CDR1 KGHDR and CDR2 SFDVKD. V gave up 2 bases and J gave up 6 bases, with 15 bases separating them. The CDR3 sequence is CATSDSRERSAGELFF. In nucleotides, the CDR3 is TGTGCCACCAGTGATTCACGGGAGAGGTCTGCCGGGGAGCTGTTTTTT.

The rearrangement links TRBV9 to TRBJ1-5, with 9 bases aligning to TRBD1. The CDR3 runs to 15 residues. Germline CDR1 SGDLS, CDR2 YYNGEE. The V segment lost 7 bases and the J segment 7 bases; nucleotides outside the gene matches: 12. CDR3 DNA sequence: TGTGCCAGCGGGGGGAAGGACAGGGGAGGCCAGCCCCAGCATTTT. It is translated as CASGGKDRGGQPQHF.

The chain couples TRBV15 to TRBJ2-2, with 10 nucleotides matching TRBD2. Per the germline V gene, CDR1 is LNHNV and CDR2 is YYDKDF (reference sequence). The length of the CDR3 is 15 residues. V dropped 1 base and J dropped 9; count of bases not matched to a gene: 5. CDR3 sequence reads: CATSRVLAGERELFF. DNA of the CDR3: TGTGCCACCAGCAGAGTCCTAGCGGGAGAAAGGGAGCTGTTTTTT.

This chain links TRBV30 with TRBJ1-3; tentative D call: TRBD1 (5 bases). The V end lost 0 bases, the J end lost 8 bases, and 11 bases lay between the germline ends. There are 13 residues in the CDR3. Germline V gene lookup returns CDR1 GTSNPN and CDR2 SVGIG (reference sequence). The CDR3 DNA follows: TGTGCCTGGAGTGTAATGCGGGGCTACACCATATATTTT. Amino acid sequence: CAWSVMRGYTIYF. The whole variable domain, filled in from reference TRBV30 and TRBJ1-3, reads SQTIHQWPATLVQPVGSPLSLECTVEGTSNPNLYWYRQAAGRGLQLLFYSVGIGQISSEVPQNLSASRPQDRQFILSSKKLLLSDSGFYLCAWSVMRGYTIYFGEGSWLTVV.

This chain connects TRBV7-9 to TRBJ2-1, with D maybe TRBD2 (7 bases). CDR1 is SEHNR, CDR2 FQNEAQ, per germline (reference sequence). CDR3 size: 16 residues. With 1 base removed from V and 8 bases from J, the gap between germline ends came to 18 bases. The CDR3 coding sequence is TGTGCCAGCAGCTTAGGGGTCGCGGGAGAGGGGGATGAGCAGTTCTTC. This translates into CASSLGVAGEGDEQFF.

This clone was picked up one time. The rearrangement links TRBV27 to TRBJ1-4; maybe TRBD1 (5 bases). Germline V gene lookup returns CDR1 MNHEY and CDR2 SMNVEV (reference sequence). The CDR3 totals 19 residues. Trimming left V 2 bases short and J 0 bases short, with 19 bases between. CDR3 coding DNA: TGTGCCAGCAGTTTAAGGTTGGACACCTATTTTGCAACTAATGAAAAACTGTTTTTT. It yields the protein CASSLRLDTYFATNEKLFF. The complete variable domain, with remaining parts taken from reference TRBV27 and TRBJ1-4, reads EAQVTQNPRYLITVTGKKLTVTCSQNMNHEYMSWYRQDPGLGLRQIYYSMNVEVTDKGDVPEGYKVSRKEKRNFPLILESPSPNQTSLYFCASSLRLDTYFATNEKLFFGSGTQLSVL.

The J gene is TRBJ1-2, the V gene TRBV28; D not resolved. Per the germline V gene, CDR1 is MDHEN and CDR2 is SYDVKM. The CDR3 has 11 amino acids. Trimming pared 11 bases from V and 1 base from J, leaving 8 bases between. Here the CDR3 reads CAPGLNYGYTF. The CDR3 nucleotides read TGTGCCCCAGGACTTAACTATGGCTACACCTTC.

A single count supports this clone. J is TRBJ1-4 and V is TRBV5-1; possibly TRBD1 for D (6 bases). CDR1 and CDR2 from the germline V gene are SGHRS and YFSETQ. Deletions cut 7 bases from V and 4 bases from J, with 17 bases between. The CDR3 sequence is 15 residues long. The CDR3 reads CASGEGDIFNEKLFF. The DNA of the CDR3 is TGCGCCAGCGGAGAGGGGGACATCTTTAATGAAAAACTGTTTTTT.

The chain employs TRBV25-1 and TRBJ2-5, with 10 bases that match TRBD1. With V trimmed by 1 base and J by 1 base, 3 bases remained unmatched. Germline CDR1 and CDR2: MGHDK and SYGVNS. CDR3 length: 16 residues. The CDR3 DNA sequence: TGTGCCAGCAGTGAATGGACAGGGGGGGTCCAAGAGACCCAGTACTTC. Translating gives CASSEWTGGVQETQYF.

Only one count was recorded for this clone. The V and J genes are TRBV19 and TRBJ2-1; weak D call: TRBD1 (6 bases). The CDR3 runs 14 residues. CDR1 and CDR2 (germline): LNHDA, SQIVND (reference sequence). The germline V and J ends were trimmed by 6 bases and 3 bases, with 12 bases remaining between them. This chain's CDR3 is CASRSQGNYNEQFF. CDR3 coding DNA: TGTGCCAGTAGGAGCCAGGGGAACTACAATGAGCAGTTCTTC.